These T cell receptor beta chains were read from a single sample in a study of blood T cell repertoires in COVID-19. Clones were sequenced by immunoSEQ multiplex PCR, and TCRdb holds only the in-frame ones, with some missing. Of about 210,000 clones listed, 65% to 90% are singletons. Sequences were obtained from PBMCs or T cells enriched from blood (not recorded which). The source of these receptors is a woman aged 45-59 years with acute COVID-19. CDR3s include the opening cysteine and the closing phenylalanine or tryptophan.

J: TRBJ1-5; V: TRBV12-3/TRBV12-4; length: 13; CDR3: CASSPGQNQPQHF
J: TRBJ1-5; V: TRBV19; length: 16; CDR3: CASRSSPGTSYQPQHF
J: TRBJ1-1; V: TRBV3-1/TRBV3-2; length: 14; CDR3: CASSQVGTNTEAFF
J: TRBJ1-2; V: TRBV6-5; length: 15; CDR3: CASSPRSRMSYGYTF
J: TRBJ1-2; V: TRBV30; length: 13; CDR3: CAWSVRAGGNYTF
J: TRBJ1-4; V: TRBV18; length: 13; CDR3: CASSPENRGGLFF
J: TRBJ2-1; V: TRBV3-1/TRBV3-2; length: 11; CDR3: CASSQMGGKFF
J: TRBJ1-4; V: TRBV3-1/TRBV3-2; length: 13; CDR3: CASSNGGGEKLFF
J: TRBJ2-7; V: TRBV10-3; length: 13; CDR3: CAIRETDPYEQYF
J: TRBJ2-1; V: TRBV27; length: 15; CDR3: CASSLSGVIYNEQFF
J: TRBJ2-2; V: TRBV7-9; length: 19; CDR3: CASSLAGGTGLSNTGELFF
J: TRBJ2-1; V: TRBV25-1; length: 14; CDR3: CATLAGGQGNEQFF
J: TRBJ1-1; V: TRBV19; length: 11; CDR3: CASSFDTEAFF
J: TRBJ1-2; V: TRBV5-5; length: 14; CDR3: CASQGLGLNYGYTF
J: TRBJ1-6; V: TRBV6-5; length: 15; CDR3: CASTYGRLGSWPLHF
J: TRBJ2-3; V: TRBV12-3/TRBV12-4; length: 13; CDR3: CASTFGRTDTQYF
J: TRBJ2-3; V: TRBV18; length: 16; CDR3: CASSPLTSGVGDTQYF
J: TRBJ2-7; V: TRBV10-3; length: 16; CDR3: CAIRDFRDRGSYEQYF
J: TRBJ1-5; V: TRBV3-1/TRBV3-2; length: 18; CDR3: CASSSRDRGWISNQPQHF
J: TRBJ2-2; V: TRBV5-1; length: 16; CDR3: CASSPKAQGNTGELFF
J: TRBJ1-1; V: TRBV7-2; length: 15; CDR3: CASSLQGASNTEAFF
J: TRBJ1-4; V: TRBV7-2; length: 16; CDR3: CASSLGGVGTNEKLFF
J: TRBJ1-5; V: TRBV6-6; length: 14; CDR3: CASTWGEGNQPQHF
J: TRBJ1-4; V: TRBV15; length: 16; CDR3: CATSRDWVTANEKLFF
J: TRBJ2-7; V: TRBV10-3; length: 13; CDR3: CAISPDRTYEQYF
J: TRBJ2-2; V: TRBV7-2; length: 16; CDR3: CASSFSGNLGTGELFF
J: TRBJ2-1; V: TRBV7-7; length: 14; CDR3: CASSLDSSGDEQFF
J: TRBJ2-5; V: TRBV18; length: 15; CDR3: CASSPNRGVGETQYF
J: TRBJ2-3; V: TRBV28; length: 14; CDR3: CASGTGTYTDTQYF